This T cell receptor beta chain was identified in a study of T cell changes during pregnancy in multiple sclerosis. The CDR3 has 16 amino acids. The table came from immunoSEQ multiplex PCR; TCRdb's copy has only in-frame clones and leaves some out. The top ten hold about 1.3% of the sample, which has roughly 84,000 clones, about 93% seen once. This TCR was sampled from a female donor in good health, enrolled as a control in a pregnancy study. The material sequenced was peripheral blood, taken in the third trimester of pregnancy. The chain employs TRBV7-5 and TRBJ2-5; no DNA check was done on the table's D call, TRBD1. TRBV7-5 is given as a pseudogene. CDR3 sequence (DNA): TGTGCCAGAAGCTCGATAGGACAGGGGGTTCGAGAGACCCAGTACTTC. Protein sequence: CARSSIGQGVRETQYF.